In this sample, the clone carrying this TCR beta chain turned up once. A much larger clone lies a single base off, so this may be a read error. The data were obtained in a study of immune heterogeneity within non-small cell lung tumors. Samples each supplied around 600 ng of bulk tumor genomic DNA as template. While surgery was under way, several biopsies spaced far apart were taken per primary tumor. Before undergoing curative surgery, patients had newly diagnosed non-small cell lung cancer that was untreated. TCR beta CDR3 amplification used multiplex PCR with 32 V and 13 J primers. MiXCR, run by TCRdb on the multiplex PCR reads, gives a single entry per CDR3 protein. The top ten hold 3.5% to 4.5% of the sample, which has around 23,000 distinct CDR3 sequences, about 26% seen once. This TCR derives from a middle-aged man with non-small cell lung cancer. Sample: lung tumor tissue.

The CDR3 region is CASSLDYTVTQYF. CDR3 DNA: TGTGCCAGCAGCTTAGACTACACAGTTACGCAGTATTTT. The chain has TRBV7-3 and TRBJ2-3; D possibly corresponds to TRBD2 (5 bases). The germline V gene has CDR1 SGHTA and CDR2 FQGTGA. CDR3 length: 13 amino acids.